The 27 T cell receptor beta chains below were found in one sample sequenced in a study of T-cell memory formation after mild COVID-19. TCRdb called the 5' RACE reads again in MiXCR, with one record for every CDR3 protein. The data contain approximately 340,000 distinct CDR3 sequences, over 10% of them singletons. The sequenced sample was PBMCs or a T cell subset sorted from them (not recorded which). The receptors stem from a young man who had mild COVID-19 (a few samples of this study predate the infection). Cell type and time point are not known.

This clonotype was recorded a few times. This chain links TRBV11-2 with TRBJ2-7; 12 bases line up with TRBD1. The V gene end was trimmed by 4 bases and the J gene end by 6 bases; junction bases not matched to a gene: 1. The CDR3 loop spans 13 amino acids. Germline values: CDR1 SGHAT, CDR2 FQNNGV. CDR3 region: CASSWDRGREQYV. For the CDR3, the DNA is TGTGCCAGCAGCTGGGACAGGGGGCGCGAGCAGTACGTC.

The J gene is TRBJ1-1, the V gene TRBV12-3 or TRBV12-4; no firm D call. V was clipped by 3 bases and J by 7 bases, with 12 bases between them. The CDR3 covers 13 residues. The CDR3 loop reads CASSFPGSIEAFF. The CDR3 DNA reads as TGTGCCAGCAGTTTTCCGGGGTCGATTGAAGCTTTCTTT.

This clonotype has more than one count but fewer than ten. This rearrangement joins TRBV5-4 to TRBJ2-7; 7 bases are a match to TRBD1. Germline loops: CDR1 SGHNT, CDR2 YYREEE (reference sequence). V shed 5 bases and J 4 bases; nucleotides not matched to a gene: 3. The CDR3 covers 12 residues. The CDR3 loop is CASRLQGYEQYF. The DNA of the CDR3 is TGTGCCAGCAGATTACAGGGGTACGAGCAGTACTTC.

By share of the sample, this clonotype is medium-sized (0.01 to 0.1%). The J gene is TRBJ2-3, the V gene TRBV4-3; perhaps TRBD2 as D (5 bases). The germline CDR1 and CDR2 sequences are LGHNA and YSLEER. This CDR3 is 13 amino acids long. The V gene lost 4 bases and the J gene lost 6 bases, with 11 bases spanning the gap. The CDR3 DNA is TGCGCCAGCAGCCCCCCGAGGGCCGATACGCAGTATTTT. Translation: CASSPPRADTQYF.

The chain is built from TRBV13 and TRBJ2-3; 8 nucleotides line up with TRBD2. There are 17 residues in the CDR3. The ends lost 5 bases at V and 0 bases at J; junction bases unmatched: 10. Germline V gene lookup returns CDR1 PRHDT and CDR2 FYEKMQ (reference sequence). The CDR3 DNA sequence: TGTGCCAGCAGCCCCCGCCTTAGCGGGGAAAGCACAGATACGCAGTATTTT. Its translation is CASSPRLSGESTDTQYF.

This clonotype was seen only once. The V call is TRBV11-2, the J call TRBJ2-3; weak D call: TRBD2 (6 bases). CDR3 size: 14 residues. V lost 6 bases, J lost 5 bases, and 15 bases lay in between. CDR1 is SGHAT and CDR2 is FQNNGV in the germline V gene. As DNA, the CDR3 is TGTGCCAGCAGAAGACGGGGGTATGGAGATACGCAGTATTTT. Protein product: CASRRRGYGDTQYF.

This clonotype was observed a handful of times. This chain joins TRBV10-3 and TRBJ2-2; 7 bases are a match to TRBD2. The CDR3 covers 16 residues. Unmatched junction bases numbered 10, after V lost 8 bases and J lost 1 base. CDR1 is ENHRY and CDR2 is SYGVKD in the germline V gene. The CDR3 DNA follows: TGTGCCATCGGAGTACGACTAGCTCAGAACACCGGGGAGCTGTTTTTT. Translating gives CAIGVRLAQNTGELFF.

The V and J genes are TRBV4-1 and TRBJ2-1, with 14 positions matching TRBD2. The CDR3 has 20 residues. The trim removed 0 bases at V and 0 bases at J, leaving 7 bases unmatched. CDR1 is MGHRA, CDR2 YSYEKL, per germline. The CDR3 DNA sequence: TGCGCCAGCAGCCAAGATGCGACTAGCGGGGGGGTTAGCTCCTACAATGAGCAGTTCTTC. It specifies CASSQDATSGGVSSYNEQFF.

This sequence joins TRBV6-5 and TRBJ1-1; 10 bases fit TRBD1. The CDR3 loop spans 14 amino acids. V shed 0 bases, J shed 8 bases, and the junction held 3 bases outside the gene matches. Germline-derived CDR1 and CDR2 are MNHEY and SVGAGI. The CDR3 coding sequence is TGTGCCAGCAGTTACTCGAGACAGGGGGCCGAAGCTTTCTTT. Residues: CASSYSRQGAEAFF.

This clonotype was picked up many times. The rearrangement links TRBV5-1 to TRBJ2-5, with TRBD1 matching over 8 bases. The CDR3 sequence is 14 residues long. CDR1 and CDR2 (germline): SGHRS, YFSETQ. Losses at the gene ends were 5 bases for V and 2 bases for J; bases not matched to a gene: 5. CDR3: CASRRGQGQETQYF. CDR3 nucleotides: TGCGCCAGCAGACGCGGACAGGGACAAGAGACCCAGTACTTC.

This clonotype was counted a few times. V usage is TRBV7-3 and J usage is TRBJ2-1; D tentatively fits TRBD1 or TRBD2 (5 bases each). Trimming took off 0 bases at V and 5 bases at J, with 14 bases between the two ends. The CDR3 consists of 16 residues. CDR1 is SGHTA and CDR2 is FQGTGA in the germline V gene. The CDR3 sequence: CASSLTPGTPNNEQFF. The CDR3 DNA follows: TGTGCCAGCAGCTTAACACCCGGGACGCCTAACAATGAGCAGTTCTTC.

This clonotype was seen only a few times. The rearrangement uses TRBV5-1 and TRBJ1-3; weak D call: TRBD1 (5 bases). The V gene's germline CDR1 is SGHRS and CDR2 YFSETQ. Trimming shortened V by 0 bases and J by 0 bases, and 7 bases separated the two germline ends. This CDR3 is 15 amino acids long. CDR3 region: CASSLEGFSGNTIYF. CDR3 DNA: TGCGCCAGCAGCTTGGAGGGGTTCTCTGGAAACACCATATATTTT. The whole variable domain, remainder taken from reference TRBV5-1 and TRBJ1-3, is KAGVTQTPRYLIKTRGQQVTLSCSPISGHRSVSWYQQTPGQGLQFLFEYFSETQRNKGNFPGRFSGRQFSNSRSEMNVSTLELGDSALYLCASSLEGFSGNTIYFGEGSWLTVV.

This clonotype was seen only a few times. Here the CDR3 reads CASSPGTYGNEQFF. DNA for the CDR3: TGTGCCAGCAGCCCTGGGACTTACGGCAATGAGCAGTTCTTC. This chain links TRBV3-1 with TRBJ2-1, with a tentative D call TRBD2 (6 bases). This CDR3 is built from 14 residues. V shed 4 bases and J shed 6 bases, with 13 bases lying between them. Germline CDR1 LGHDT, CDR2 YNNKEL (reference sequence).

There are a few counts of this clonotype. This rearrangement joins TRBV24-1 to TRBJ2-3; 9 bases fit TRBD1. V trimming: 0 bases; J trimming: 1 base; junction bases outside the gene matches: 1. This CDR3 has 16 residues. Germline-derived CDR1 and CDR2 are KGHDR and SFDVKD. The CDR3 coding sequence is TGTGCCACCAGTGATTTGGGGGACAGGGGCACAGATACGCAGTATTTT. This gives the protein CATSDLGDRGTDTQYF.

This clonotype was seen a few times. The chain uses TRBV28 and TRBJ1-5; weak D call: TRBD1 (6 bases). This CDR3 is 14 amino acids long. With 5 bases removed from V and 2 bases from J, the gap between germline ends came to 10 bases. Germline CDR1 MDHEN, CDR2 SYDVKM. CDR3 protein: CASSPYRGNQPQHF. CDR3 bases: TGTGCCAGCAGTCCTTACAGGGGCAATCAGCCCCAGCATTTT. Drawing the rest from reference TRBV28 and TRBJ1-5, the complete variable domain is DVKVTQSSRYLVKRTGEKVFLECVQDMDHENMFWYRQDPGLGLRLIYFSYDVKMKEKGDIPEGYSVSREKKERFSLILESASTNQTSMYLCASSPYRGNQPQHFGDGTRLSIL.

The V call is TRBV5-1, the J call TRBJ2-1, with D possibly matching TRBD2 (5 bases). Trimming pared 4 bases from V and 5 bases from J, leaving 16 bases between. Germline V gene lookup returns CDR1 SGHRS and CDR2 YFSETQ. This CDR3 is built from 15 residues. The CDR3 nucleotides read TGCGCCAGCAGCGAAAGGGCCGGGGAAGACAATGAGCAGTTCTTC. Amino acid sequence: CASSERAGEDNEQFF.

The rearrangement links TRBV9 to TRBJ1-1, with D unclear. This CDR3 spans 13 amino acids. Germline V gene sequence: CDR1 SGDLS, CDR2 YYNGEE. V shed 4 bases and J shed 0 bases, with 7 bases lying between them. The CDR3 spells CASSRGLNTEAFF. CDR3 coding DNA: TGTGCCAGCAGCCGAGGGCTGAACACTGAAGCTTTCTTT. Full variable domain (missing parts from reference TRBV9 and TRBJ1-1): DSGVTQTPKHLITATGQRVTLRCSPRSGDLSVYWYQQSLDQGLQFLIQYYNGEERAKGNILERFSAQQFPDLHSELNLSSLELGDSALYFCASSRGLNTEAFFGQGTRLTVV.

The chain carries TRBV5-6 and TRBJ2-1, with 8 bases lining up with TRBD1. The CDR3 extends over 14 amino acids. Germline V gene sequence: CDR1 SGHDT, CDR2 YYEEEE. Trimming took 2 bases from V and 9 from J; bases not matched to a gene: 7. This chain's CDR3 is CASSFDRGTGEQFF. The CDR3 DNA sequence: TGTGCCAGCAGCTTCGACAGGGGAACGGGTGAGCAGTTCTTC.

The genes are TRBV5-1 and TRBJ1-2; maybe TRBD1 (5 bases). The CDR3 is 13 residues long. V lost 2 bases and J 7 bases, leaving 12 bases between the germline ends. Looked up from germline, CDR1 is SGHRS and CDR2 is YFSETQ. CDR3 amino acids: CASSLPPGTGYTF. In DNA form, the CDR3 reads TGCGCCAGCAGCTTACCCCCAGGGACTGGCTACACCTTC.

This clonotype came up many times. The chain combines TRBV4-2 with TRBJ2-6; D remains unclear. Between the trimmed V and J ends, which lost 0 bases and 0 bases, there was a span of 6 bases. This CDR3 region has 16 residues. In germline, CDR1 is LGHNA, CDR2 YNFKEQ. Here the CDR3 DNA reads TGTGCCAGCAGCCAAGATACCGGCTCTGGGGCCAACGTCCTGACTTTC. It is translated as CASSQDTGSGANVLTF.

CDR3 DNA sequence: TGCGCCAGCAGATTCAGACTAGCGGGGGGGCCACGAGAGACCCAGTACTTC. It translates to CASRFRLAGGPRETQYF. The genes are TRBV4-1 and TRBJ2-5; the match to TRBD2 covers 14 bases. Germline V gene sequence: CDR1 MGHRA, CDR2 YSYEKL. The CDR3 extends over 17 amino acids. The V gene end was trimmed by 6 bases and the J gene end by 4 bases; junction bases not matched to a gene: 10.

This clonotype has at least ten counts. The rearrangement links TRBV7-9 to TRBJ2-1; D is possibly TRBD1 (5 bases). Germline CDR1 reads SEHNR; CDR2 reads FQNEAQ (reference sequence). The CDR3 totals 11 residues. The V and J ends lost 8 bases and 9 bases respectively, with 11 bases between them. The CDR3 DNA reads as TGTGCCAGCTCCAGGGCGTTTGAGCAGTTCTTC. Its translation: CASSRAFEQFF.

V gene TRBV5-1 combines with J gene TRBJ2-3; D is possibly TRBD2 (5 bases). Germline values: CDR1 SGHRS, CDR2 YFSETQ. This CDR3 spans 14 amino acids. With 4 bases removed from V and 4 bases from J, the gap between germline ends came to 13 bases. CDR3 sequence reads: CASSPRSSSDTQYF. The CDR3 DNA reads TGCGCCAGCAGCCCCCGTTCTAGCTCAGATACGCAGTATTTT.

The chain employs TRBV6-2 or TRBV6-3 and TRBJ1-5; D remains ambiguous. This CDR3 comprises 13 residues. CDR1 is MNHEY, CDR2 SVGEGT, per germline. V was cut by 2 bases and J by 5 bases, with 7 bases left in between. This CDR3 reads CASSYVWDQPQHF. CDR3 DNA: TGTGCCAGCAGTTACGTCTGGGATCAGCCCCAGCATTTT.

The chain uses TRBV20-1 and TRBJ1-6; 8 bases agree with TRBD1. Per the germline V gene, CDR1 is DFQATT and CDR2 is SNEGSKA (reference sequence). The CDR3 spans 13 residues. V was clipped by 5 bases and J by 10 bases; unmatched bases: 7. CDR3: CSAPTGGVSPLHF. DNA for the CDR3: TGCAGTGCTCCTACAGGGGGGGTCTCACCCCTCCACTTT.

The chain joins TRBV6-2 or TRBV6-3 to TRBJ1-2, with 7 bases lining up with TRBD1. The CDR3 loop spans 14 amino acids. Germline-derived CDR1 and CDR2 are MNHEY and SVGEGT. V dropped 5 bases and J dropped 4; count of bases not matched to a gene: 7. In DNA, the CDR3 is TGTGCCAGCAGTGACCGACAGGGCCTCTATGGCTACACCTTC. Its protein product is CASSDRQGLYGYTF.

Regarding this clonotype: One end of the junction fails to match germline, which may point to a read error. The chain uses TRBV24-1 and TRBJ1-1, with D unresolved. The CDR3 sequence is 14 residues long. Germline loops: CDR1 KGHDR, CDR2 SFDVKD. The CDR3 DNA reads as TGTGCCAACAGTGATCACGATAGGAACACTGAAGCTTTCTTT. Protein sequence: CANSDHDRNTEAFF.